These T cell receptor beta chains were read from a single sample in a study of PD-1 blockade in mismatch repair-deficient tumors. Repertoires were generated with immunoSEQ multiplex PCR, while TCRdb's copy carries only in-frame clones and drops some. The table lists 45,000 to 55,000 clones, 81% of them singletons. This specimen consisted of peripheral blood, obtained about 4.5 months after starting pembrolizumab. Receptors were obtained from an adult with mismatch repair-deficient cancer. CDR3s include the opening cysteine and the closing phenylalanine or tryptophan. The D gene is left open where the match is weak. Size values are once, few and many counts, or a class for expanded clones, and some rows have none.

TRBD2	.	TRBV9	TRBJ2-3	TGTGCCAGCAGCCTCTTAGGGAGCGGGAGGCCGGATACGCAGTATTTT	CASSLLGSGRPDTQYF
TRBD1	.	TRBV7-3	TRBJ2-2	TGTGCCAGCAGCCCGACAGGGTTCAGAGGAGGGGAGCTGTTTTTT	CASSPTGFRGGELFF
.	.	TRBV19	TRBJ1-1	TGTGCCAGTAAAAGAACGGGACTCAGGGGCACTGAAGCTTTCTTT	CASKRTGLRGTEAFF
.	.	TRBV2	TRBJ1-2	TGTGCCAGCAGTGACCAGGGAAACTATGGCTACACCTTC	CASSDQGNYGYTF
TRBD2	once	TRBV7-9	TRBJ2-1	TGTGCCAGCAGATTATCCCCAACAGCGGGAGAACGGTACAATGAGCAGTTCTTC	CASRLSPTAGERYNEQFF
TRBD1	.	TRBV11-2	TRBJ1-1	TGTGCCAGCAGCTTATGGACAGGGCTTGAGGACACTGAAGCTTTCTTT	CASSLWTGLEDTEAFF
.	few	TRBV9	TRBJ1-1	TGTGCCAGCAGCCCAGGGTTGGGCACTGAAGCTTTCTTT	CASSPGLGTEAFF
TRBD2	.	TRBV5-1	TRBJ2-7	TGCGCCAGCAGCTTGGCGCGGGGGAGCGTCCACGAGCAGTACTTC	CASSLARGSVHEQYF
.	.	TRBV11-2	TRBJ2-7	TGTGCCAGCAGCTTAGATCCAGGGCCCTACGAGCAGTACTTC	CASSLDPGPYEQYF
.	.	TRBV29-1	TRBJ1-1	TGCAGCGTTCGGGCGATAGACACTGAAGCTTTCTTT	CSVRAIDTEAFF
TRBD2	once	TRBV7-9	TRBJ2-1	TGTGCCAGCAGTCCAGGACTAGCGGGATTTAATGAGCAGTTCTTC	CASSPGLAGFNEQFF
.	.	TRBV5-1	TRBJ2-1	TGCGCCAGCAGCTCTGATAGCTCCTACAATGAGCAGTTCTTC	CASSSDSSYNEQFF
.	.	TRBV18	TRBJ2-1	TGTGCCAGCTCACCACTGAGCAGCCGAACCTACAATGAGCAGTTCTTC	CASSPLSSRTYNEQFF
.	.	TRBV28	TRBJ2-1	TGTGCCAGCGGTAGACAAACAATACTAAACAATGAGCAGTTCTTC	CASGRQTILNNEQFF
TRBD2	.	TRBV5-1	TRBJ2-7	TGCGCCAGCCGTATCGGGGGGACTCAACTGTACGAGCAGTACTTC	CASRIGGTQLYEQYF
.	.	TRBV27	TRBJ2-7	TGTGCCAGCAGTTGGTCGAGTGCCTACGAGCAGTACTTC	CASSWSSAYEQYF
TRBD2	.	TRBV11-2	TRBJ2-5	TGTGCCAGCAGCGTACCTAGCGGGAGGGGGGAGACCCAGTACTTC	CASSVPSGRGETQYF
.	few	TRBV5-6	TRBJ2-7	TGTGCCAGCAGCTTGGTGCCCGGGCGGAATGGGGGATCCGAGCAGTACTTC	CASSLVPGRNGGSEQYF
.	.	TRBV11-2	TRBJ1-2	TGTGCCAGCACCCAGGATCTAAACTATGGCTACACCTTC	CASTQDLNYGYTF
.	.	TRBV15	TRBJ1-1	TGTGCCACCAGCAGGGATGACGGAAACACTGAAGCTTTCTTT	CATSRDDGNTEAFF
TRBD2	.	TRBV30	TRBJ2-5	TGTGCTTGGACTACGGGGACTAGCGGGAGGATAGAGACCCAGTACTTC	CAWTTGTSGRIETQYF
TRBD1	medium-sized	TRBV7-9	TRBJ1-1	TGTGCCAGCAGCTCAGACAGGGTAAACACTGAAGCTTTCTTT	CASSSDRVNTEAFF
TRBD1	.	TRBV27	TRBJ1-1	TGTGCCAGCAGTTTACGGGTCCGGGACAGGGGGCGTAACACTGAAGCTTTCTTT	CASSLRVRDRGRNTEAFF
.	.	TRBV4-3	TRBJ2-3	TGCGCCAGCAGCCAAGAGGGCACAGATACGCAGTATTTT	CASSQEGTDTQYF
TRBD1	once	TRBV4-2	TRBJ2-2	TGTGCCAGCAGTCTTAACATACCGGGACAGGGGAACACCGGGGAGCTGTTTTTT	CASSLNIPGQGNTGELFF
.	.	TRBV6-1	TRBJ1-4	TGTGCCAGCAGACCGGGATCAGCTAATGAAAAACTGTTTTTT	CASRPGSANEKLFF
TRBD2	.	TRBV9	TRBJ2-5	TGTGCCAGCAGCGTAGGGACTAGCAGAGAGACCCAGTACTTC	CASSVGTSRETQYF
.	.	TRBV28	TRBJ1-1	TGTGCCAGCAGGCGGGATGGCGGGAACACTGAAGCTTTCTTT	CASRRDGGNTEAFF
.	few	TRBV6-5	TRBJ1-5	TGTGCCAGCAGCTACAACCGGGACAGCAATCAGCCCCAGCATTTT	CASSYNRDSNQPQHF
TRBD1	medium-sized	TRBV7-3	TRBJ1-2	TGTGCCAGCAGCTTAAATCCCACTCCGACAGGGAACTATGGCTACACCTTC	CASSLNPTPTGNYGYTF
.	.	TRBV7-3	TRBJ2-3	TGTGCCAGCAGCCTTCACGGCACAGATACGCAGTATTTT	CASSLHGTDTQYF
.	.	TRBV9	TRBJ2-1	TGTGCCAGCAGCATGAAATCAGGGGTAGGTGAGCAGTTCTTC	CASSMKSGVGEQFF
.	.	TRBV6-5	TRBJ2-1	TGTGCCAGCAAGCTAGCGAGATTCGGTGAGCAGTTCTTC	CASKLARFGEQFF
TRBD2	few	TRBV4-3	TRBJ2-1	TGCGCCAGCAGCCAAGATCAGACTAGCGGGAGTAAGTTCTTC	CASSQDQTSGSKFF
TRBD2	.	TRBV28	TRBJ2-7	TGTGCCAGCAGTGCAGCCGGGACTACCACCTACGAGCAGTACTTC	CASSAAGTTTYEQYF
.	.	TRBV19	TRBJ2-7	TGTGCCAGTAGACCTGATAAGGGATCCTACGAGCAGTACTTC	CASRPDKGSYEQYF
TRBD2	.	TRBV28	TRBJ2-3	TGTGCCAGCAGTCGGGCGGGGGACACAGATACGCAGTATTTT	CASSRAGDTDTQYF
.	once	TRBV6-1	TRBJ1-5	TGTGCCAGCAGTTCTAGGAGCAATCAGCCCCAGCATTTT	CASSSRSNQPQHF
TRBD2	.	TRBV6-5	TRBJ2-1	TGTGCCTGCGGACTAGGCAATGAGCAGTTCTTC	CACGLGNEQFF
TRBD2	.	TRBV11-3	TRBJ2-1	TGTGCCAGCAGCCTACCGGGGACTAGCGGGCGGGATGAGCAGTTCTTC	CASSLPGTSGRDEQFF
TRBD1	few	TRBV9	TRBJ2-7	TGTGCCAGCAGCGTAGGGCCGACAGGGGGCTATTACGAGCAGTACTTC	CASSVGPTGGYYEQYF
.	.	TRBV5-4	TRBJ2-5	TGTGCCAGCAGCCGGGCCTTCCAAGAGACCCAGTACTTC	CASSRAFQETQYF
TRBD1	few	TRBV7-3	TRBJ1-1	TGTGCCAGCAGCCGGGACAGCAACACTGAAGCTTTCTTT	CASSRDSNTEAFF
.	.	TRBV11-2	TRBJ2-5	TGTGCCAGCAGTTCTTGGACAGGGCGGGAGTCGGAGACCCAGTACTTC	CASSSWTGRESETQYF
.	.	TRBV27	TRBJ2-1	TGTGCCAGCAGTCCCGCCAGCGGCGGGTACAATGAGCAGTTCTTC	CASSPASGGYNEQFF
TRBD1	.	TRBV6-6	TRBJ2-1	TGTGCCAGCAGGGGGGACAGGGGGGCTTACAATGAGCAGTTCTTC	CASRGDRGAYNEQFF
.	.	TRBV11-2	TRBJ2-1	TGTGCCAGCAGCTTAGTTGGGACGGAGTACAATGAGCAGTTCTTC	CASSLVGTEYNEQFF